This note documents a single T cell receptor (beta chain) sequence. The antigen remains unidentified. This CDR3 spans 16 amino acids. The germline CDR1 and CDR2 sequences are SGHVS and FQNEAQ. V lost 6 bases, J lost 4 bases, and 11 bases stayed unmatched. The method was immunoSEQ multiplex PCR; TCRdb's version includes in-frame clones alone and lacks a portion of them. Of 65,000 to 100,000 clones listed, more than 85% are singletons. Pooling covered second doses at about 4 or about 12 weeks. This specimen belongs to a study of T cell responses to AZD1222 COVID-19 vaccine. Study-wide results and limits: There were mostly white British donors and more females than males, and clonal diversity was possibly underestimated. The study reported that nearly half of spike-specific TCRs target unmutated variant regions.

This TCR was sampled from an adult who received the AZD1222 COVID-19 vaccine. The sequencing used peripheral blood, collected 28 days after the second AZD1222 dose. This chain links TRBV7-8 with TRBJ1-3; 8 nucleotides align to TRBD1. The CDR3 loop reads CASRQRGQGTGNTIYF. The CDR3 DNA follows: TGTGCCAGCAGACAACGAGGACAGGGAACCGGAAACACCATATATTTT.